Listed below are T cell receptor beta chains from one sample, sequenced in a study of Ad26.COV2.S vaccination and SARS-CoV-2 variants. The method was immunoSEQ multiplex PCR; TCRdb's version includes in-frame clones alone and lacks a portion of them. The sample has 500,000 or so clones, approximately 88% seen once. Source: peripheral blood, taken in a trial of Ad26.COV2.S vaccine versus placebo. The receptors originated from a person aged 18-65 years who received the Ad26.COV2.S COVID-19 vaccine or a placebo. Both conserved end residues are part of each CDR3. D genes are given only for firm matches. Rows may omit the clone size; those that give it use once, few, many or a size class.

abundance: NA; j_gene: TRBJ2-1; v_gene: TRBV9; d_gene: TRBD1; CDR3nt: TGTGCCAGCAGCGCCACAGGGGGCAATGAGCAGTTCTTC; CDR3aa: CASSATGGNEQFF
abundance: NA; j_gene: TRBJ2-7; v_gene: TRBV29-1; d_gene: TRBD1; CDR3nt: TGCAGCGTTGAAGTTGGGGGACCGGGGACAGGAGCCTACGAGCAGTACTTC; CDR3aa: CSVEVGGPGTGAYEQYF
abundance: NA; j_gene: TRBJ2-7; v_gene: TRBV11-3; d_gene: TRBD1; CDR3nt: TGTGCCAGCAGCTCCATCGACAGGGCCGGGATTTACGAGCAGTACTTC; CDR3aa: CASSSIDRAGIYEQYF
abundance: NA; j_gene: TRBJ2-5; v_gene: TRBV7-6; d_gene: NA; CDR3nt: TGTGCCAGCAGCAACCCACGCGGCCAAGAGACCCAGTACTTC; CDR3aa: CASSNPRGQETQYF
abundance: NA; j_gene: TRBJ2-1; v_gene: TRBV2; d_gene: TRBD2; CDR3nt: TGTGCCAGCAGTCAAATAGCGGGAGAGTACAATGAGCAGTTCTTC; CDR3aa: CASSQIAGEYNEQFF
abundance: NA; j_gene: TRBJ2-7; v_gene: TRBV5-1; d_gene: NA; CDR3nt: TGCGCCAGCAGCTTGGACAGGGAGCAGTACTTC; CDR3aa: CASSLDREQYF
abundance: NA; j_gene: TRBJ2-7; v_gene: TRBV6-2/TRBV6-3; d_gene: NA; CDR3nt: TGTGCCAGCAGTTACTCGATGGGTAGCGCCTCCTACGAGCAGTACTTC; CDR3aa: CASSYSMGSASYEQYF
abundance: once; j_gene: TRBJ2-5; v_gene: TRBV30; d_gene: TRBD2; CDR3nt: TGTGCCTGGAGACTAGCGGGAGGGCCGGGGACCCAGTACTTC; CDR3aa: CAWRLAGGPGTQYF
abundance: NA; j_gene: TRBJ2-7; v_gene: TRBV6-5; d_gene: TRBD2; CDR3nt: TGTGCCAGCAGGTCCGAACGGCGGGGGGGCTACGAGCAGTACTTC; CDR3aa: CASRSERRGGYEQYF
abundance: NA; j_gene: TRBJ2-4; v_gene: TRBV24-1; d_gene: TRBD2; CDR3nt: TGTGCCACCAGTGACCCGGGACTAGCAAACATTCAGTACTTC; CDR3aa: CATSDPGLANIQYF
abundance: NA; j_gene: TRBJ2-1; v_gene: TRBV28; d_gene: TRBD2; CDR3nt: TGTGCCAGCAGTCCAAGCGGACTAGCGGGGCCTAAGGAGCAGTTCTTC; CDR3aa: CASSPSGLAGPKEQFF
abundance: NA; j_gene: TRBJ1-4; v_gene: TRBV11-2; d_gene: TRBD1; CDR3nt: TGTGCCAGCAGCCGTAGTACAGGGGTGGTAGGTGAAAAACTGTTTTTT; CDR3aa: CASSRSTGVVGEKLFF
abundance: NA; j_gene: TRBJ1-2; v_gene: TRBV19; d_gene: NA; CDR3nt: TGTGCCAGTACCCGATCCCCTTTCGGACAGACAAACTATGGCTACACCTTC; CDR3aa: CASTRSPFGQTNYGYTF
abundance: once; j_gene: TRBJ1-5; v_gene: TRBV5-5; d_gene: NA; CDR3nt: TGTGCCAGCAGCTTGGACGGAACCCGGGCAGTTCAGCATTTT; CDR3aa: CASSLDGTRAVQHF
abundance: once; j_gene: TRBJ2-2; v_gene: TRBV9; d_gene: NA; CDR3nt: TGTGCCAGCAGCGTAGCTTCGCAGGGCGGCACCGGGGAGCTGTTTTTT; CDR3aa: CASSVASQGGTGELFF
abundance: NA; j_gene: TRBJ2-1; v_gene: TRBV5-1; d_gene: TRBD2; CDR3nt: TGCGCCAGCAGCACGGGACTAGCGGGAGCCCAGTACTCCTACAATGAGCAGTTCTTC; CDR3aa: CASSTGLAGAQYSYNEQFF
abundance: NA; j_gene: TRBJ2-3; v_gene: TRBV6-6; d_gene: NA; CDR3nt: TGTGCCAGCTGCGCACGGGAGTCGGTGGATACGCAGTATTTT; CDR3aa: CASCARESVDTQYF
abundance: NA; j_gene: TRBJ1-5; v_gene: TRBV6-2/TRBV6-3; d_gene: TRBD1; CDR3nt: TGTGCCAGCAGCACGGGACAGGGGAGCAATCAGCCCCAGCATTTT; CDR3aa: CASSTGQGSNQPQHF